Each of the 15 T cell receptor beta chains below was sequenced from the same sample in a study of vaccination and CD4 T cells after COVID-19. Using its own MiXCR run on the PCR reads, TCRdb lists one record per CDR3 protein. The sample shows some 15,000 distinct CDR3 sequences, about 70% of them seen only once. Sequencing was performed on CD4+ T cells from blood, taken after SARS-CoV-2 vaccination. The receptor source for this set is a human donor who had recovered from COVID-19.

The CDR3 here is CASSPPGTVNNEQFF. DNA of the CDR3: TGTGCCAGCAGCCCACCCGGGACAGTAAACAATGAGCAGTTCTTC. This chain connects TRBV28 to TRBJ2-1; TRBD1 matches 7 bases. V was clipped by 6 bases and J by 5 bases; unmatched bases: 10. Germline V CDR1 and CDR2: MDHEN, SYDVKM. This CDR3 is built from 15 residues.

This chain uses TRBV6-1 with TRBJ2-6; 7 bases map to TRBD2. The CDR3 runs 17 residues. J gave up 0 bases and V 10 bases, and 12 bases lay outside the gene matches. The germline V gene has CDR1 MNHNS and CDR2 SASEGT. The CDR3 spells CATLGGSRGSGANVLTF. The CDR3 DNA follows: TGTGCCACCCTGGGAGGGAGTAGGGGCTCTGGGGCCAACGTCCTGACTTTC.

The chain links TRBV5-1 to TRBJ2-1, with TRBD2 identical over 8 bases. The CDR3 covers 14 residues. J gave up 7 bases and V 0 bases, and 3 bases lay outside the gene matches. Germline V gives CDR1 SGHRS, CDR2 YFSETQ. Here the CDR3 reads CASSLAGTRNEQFF. CDR3 DNA sequence: TGCGCCAGCAGCTTGGCCGGGACTAGGAATGAGCAGTTCTTC.

V usage is TRBV6-2 or TRBV6-3 and J usage is TRBJ2-5, with 8 bases fitting TRBD2. The CDR3 has 17 residues. Trimming took 0 bases from V and 1 from J; bases not matched to a gene: 7. Germline V gene lookup returns CDR1 MNHEY and CDR2 SVGEGT. The CDR3 DNA reads TGTGCCAGCAGTTACTCGGGCCTCGCGGGAGGCCAAGAGACCCAGTACTTC. It translates to CASSYSGLAGGQETQYF.

The chain has TRBV6-1 and TRBJ2-5; 12 bases agree with TRBD2. Per germline, CDR1 MNHNS and CDR2 SASEGT. Unmatched junction bases numbered 10, after V lost 6 bases and J lost 5 bases. CDR3 length: 16 residues. The CDR3 here is CASRRQTSGSFETQYF. CDR3 DNA sequence: TGTGCCAGCAGGCGACAGACTAGCGGGAGTTTTGAGACCCAGTACTTC.

CDR3 in amino acids: CSALIDHQETQYF. CDR3 bases: TGCAGTGCGCTAATAGACCACCAAGAGACCCAGTACTTC. The V gene is TRBV20-1, the J gene TRBJ2-5; D is unresolved. Trimming shortened V by 6 bases and J by 0 bases, and 11 bases separated the two germline ends. This CDR3 has 13 amino acids. Germline lookup yields CDR1 DFQATT and CDR2 SNEGSKA (reference sequence).

The genes are TRBV2 and TRBJ1-1; 7 positions match TRBD1. The germline CDR1 and CDR2 sequences are SNHLY and FYNNEI. There are 14 residues in the CDR3. Trimming took 6 bases from V and 2 from J; bases not matched to a gene: 6. CDR3 DNA sequence: TGTGCCAGCAGAAGACAGGGAGGAAACACTGAAGCTTTCTTT. Protein product: CASRRQGGNTEAFF.

The chain's CDR3 is CSASVSGSETGELFF. For the CDR3, the DNA is TGCAGTGCGAGTGTTAGCGGGAGCGAGACCGGGGAGCTGTTTTTT. The rearrangement joins TRBV20-1 to TRBJ2-2; 9 nucleotides line up with TRBD2. The CDR3 has 15 residues. From germline, CDR1 is DFQATT and CDR2 SNEGSKA (reference sequence). After removal of 6 bases from V and 5 bases from J, the junction contained 10 bases not matched to a gene.

The rearrangement uses TRBV7-3 and TRBJ1-6, with no clear D. Trimming left V 3 bases short and J 6 bases short, with 6 bases between. The length of the CDR3 is 13 residues. The germline V gene has CDR1 SGHTA and CDR2 FQGTGA. CDR3 region: CASSFGSNSPLHF. The DNA for the CDR3 is TGTGCCAGCAGCTTTGGCAGTAATTCACCCCTCCACTTT. The complete variable domain, with remaining parts taken from reference TRBV7-3 and TRBJ1-6, reads GAGVSQTPSNKVTEKGKYVELRCDPISGHTALYWYRQSLGQGPEFLIYFQGTGAADDSGLPNDRFFAVRPEGSVSTLKIQRTERGDSAVYLCASSFGSNSPLHFGNGTRLTVT.

The CDR3 here is CASSIDRGAYNEQFF. CDR3 in DNA: TGTGCCAGCAGCATAGACAGGGGGGCCTACAATGAGCAGTTCTTC. The chain is built from TRBV5-4 and TRBJ2-1; 9 bases line up with TRBD1. Germline lookup yields CDR1 SGHNT and CDR2 YYREEE (reference sequence). The CDR3 runs to 15 residues. V was clipped by 4 bases and J by 2 bases; unmatched bases: 4.

This rearrangement joins TRBV7-8 to TRBJ1-2; no clear D. CDR1 is SGHVS, CDR2 FQNEAQ, per germline. V was clipped by 1 base and J by 2 bases, with 5 bases between them. This CDR3 is 13 amino acids long. The CDR3 sequence: CASSLDMNYGYTF. The CDR3 nucleotides are TGTGCCAGCAGCTTAGATATGAACTATGGCTACACCTTC.

This clonotype was found a few times. The gene calls are TRBV5-1 and TRBJ2-5; D could derive from TRBD1 or TRBD2 (5 bases each). Germline V gene sequence: CDR1 SGHRS, CDR2 YFSETQ. This CDR3 comprises 15 residues. Trimming cost V 4 bases and J 5 bases, with 18 bases left between them. CDR3 bases: TGCGCCAGCAGCCCGCCTCCTCCCTGGGGGGAGACCCAGTACTTC. Protein sequence: CASSPPPPWGETQYF.

The chain links TRBV19 to TRBJ2-7, with D perhaps TRBD1 or TRBD2 (5 bases each). V was shortened by 6 bases and J by 8 bases, with 11 bases between the two germline ends. This CDR3 region has 11 residues. Germline CDR1 is LNHDA and CDR2 is SQIVND (reference sequence). CDR3 nucleotide sequence: TGTGCCAGTAGGGGACCGGGACAGCAGTACTTC. As protein: CASRGPGQQYF.

This clonotype was counted a single time. The V call is TRBV28, the J call TRBJ1-6; 8 bases are shared with TRBD1. Germline trimming cut 6 bases from V and 8 bases from J; bases unmatched to any gene: 6. CDR1 is MDHEN and CDR2 is SYDVKM in the germline V gene. CDR3 length: 14 amino acids. CDR3 sequence (DNA): TGTGCCAGCAGGTCAGGACAGGGCTATTCACCCCTCCACTTT. This translates into CASRSGQGYSPLHF.

This clonotype was observed a handful of times. V usage is TRBV7-9 and J usage is TRBJ1-1; D gene ambiguous. V lost 3 bases to trimming and J lost 1 base, with 9 bases between them. Germline CDR1 SEHNR, CDR2 FQNEAQ (reference sequence). The CDR3 covers 14 residues. CDR3 DNA: TGTGCCAGCAGCTTTGGACGAGGGAACACTGAAGCTTTCTTT. Its translation: CASSFGRGNTEAFF.